This is a list of T cell receptor beta chains from one sample in a study of T cells in localized non-small cell lung cancer. The data were produced by immunoSEQ multiplex PCR, yet TCRdb's version contains in-frame clones alone and is incomplete. This table holds approximately 22,000 clones, around nine tenths found once. The source material was peripheral blood, sampled before any cancer treatment. Receptors originate from a male donor at least 60 years old with stage I squamous cell lung carcinoma. CDR3s include the opening cysteine and the closing phenylalanine or tryptophan.

v_call: TRBV4-2
j_call: TRBJ1-1
cdr3_aa: CASSRDRDTEAFF

v_call: TRBV9
j_call: TRBJ1-1
cdr3_aa: CASSVGVDRAGTEAFF

v_call: TRBV19
j_call: TRBJ1-2
cdr3_aa: CATSDRYYGYTF

v_call: TRBV2
j_call: TRBJ2-3
cdr3_aa: CASGVGGGPDTQYF

v_call: TRBV29-1
j_call: TRBJ2-1
cdr3_aa: CSGGVSSSYNEQFF

v_call: TRBV29-1
j_call: TRBJ2-3
cdr3_aa: CSVERETDTQYF

v_call: TRBV5-8
j_call: TRBJ2-1
cdr3_aa: CASSLGQGRIDEQFF

v_call: TRBV19
j_call: TRBJ1-5
cdr3_aa: CASSPGQGGRPNQPQHF

v_call: TRBV27
j_call: TRBJ2-5
cdr3_aa: CASSFEGETQYF

v_call: TRBV5-1
j_call: TRBJ1-4
cdr3_aa: CASSLGDSHEKLFF

v_call: TRBV6-5
j_call: TRBJ1-2
cdr3_aa: CASRQGDYGYTF

v_call: TRBV6-5
j_call: TRBJ1-2
cdr3_aa: CASSYSSQGYGYTF